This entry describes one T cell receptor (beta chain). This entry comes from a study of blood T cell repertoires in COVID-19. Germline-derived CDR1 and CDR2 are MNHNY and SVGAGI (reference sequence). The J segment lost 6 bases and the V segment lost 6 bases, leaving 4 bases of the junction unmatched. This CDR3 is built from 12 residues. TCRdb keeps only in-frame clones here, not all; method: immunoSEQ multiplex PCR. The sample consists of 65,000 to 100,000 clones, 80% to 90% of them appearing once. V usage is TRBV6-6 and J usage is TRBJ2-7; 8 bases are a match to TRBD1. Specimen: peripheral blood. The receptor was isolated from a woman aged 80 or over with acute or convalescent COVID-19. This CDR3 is CASSSRGLEQYF. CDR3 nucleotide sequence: TGTGCCAGCAGCTCCAGGGGGCTCGAGCAGTACTTC.